Listed below are T cell receptor beta chains from one sample, sequenced in a study of CD8 T cell repertoires and HIV-1 epitope variants. These TCRs are of unknown antigen specificity. Some clones are missing from TCRdb's copy, which holds only in-frame ones; the method was immunoSEQ multiplex PCR. Among under 6,000 clones, under 70% were seen once, and the ten largest hold about 40%. Sequencing used cultured CD8+ T cells derived from PBMCs. These receptors were taken from a male donor with HIV. Both conserved end residues are part of each CDR3. Each record gives: J gene, CDR3 length, V gene, clone size, CDR3 protein. For some rows the clone size is stated as once, few or many, or as a class when expanded; others skip it.

j_gene: TRBJ2-1
len: 13
v_gene: TRBV15
abundance: NA
CDR3aa: CATRRQGWNEQFF

j_gene: TRBJ2-2
len: 14
v_gene: TRBV7-9
abundance: NA
CDR3aa: CASSLAAGTGELFF

j_gene: TRBJ2-7
len: 13
v_gene: TRBV29-1
abundance: NA
CDR3aa: CSVNPGQPYEQYF

j_gene: TRBJ2-6
len: 14
v_gene: TRBV28
abundance: NA
CDR3aa: CASRGPSGANVLTF

j_gene: TRBJ1-2
len: 13
v_gene: TRBV4-1
abundance: NA
CDR3aa: CASSPAGDYGYTF

j_gene: TRBJ2-5
len: 16
v_gene: TRBV6-1
abundance: once
CDR3aa: CASSEGSPMTLETQYF

j_gene: TRBJ2-1
len: 15
v_gene: TRBV7-6
abundance: NA
CDR3aa: CASSAGRGDNNEQFF

j_gene: TRBJ1-2
len: 16
v_gene: TRBV21-1
abundance: NA
CDR3aa: CASSKAPGEVPNGYTF

j_gene: TRBJ2-1
len: 14
v_gene: TRBV7-6
abundance: NA
CDR3aa: CASSPGLQANEQFF

j_gene: TRBJ2-7
len: 12
v_gene: TRBV2
abundance: NA
CDR3aa: CASSPSSYEQYF

j_gene: TRBJ1-2
len: 15
v_gene: TRBV5-6
abundance: NA
CDR3aa: CASSLMTAQNYGYTF

j_gene: TRBJ2-3
len: 15
v_gene: TRBV7-8
abundance: NA
CDR3aa: CASSLQRGVGDTQYF

j_gene: TRBJ2-5
len: 13
v_gene: TRBV6-4
abundance: few
CDR3aa: CASSDRGRETQYF

j_gene: TRBJ1-4
len: 13
v_gene: TRBV5-1
abundance: NA
CDR3aa: CASSPQGNEKLFF

j_gene: TRBJ2-7
len: 15
v_gene: TRBV2
abundance: NA
CDR3aa: CASSEAGQGAWEQYF

j_gene: TRBJ2-1
len: 15
v_gene: TRBV5-6
abundance: once
CDR3aa: CASSNLAGGPHEQFF

j_gene: TRBJ2-7
len: 17
v_gene: TRBV28
abundance: NA
CDR3aa: CASSLPRLGTGGYEQYF

j_gene: TRBJ2-1
len: 17
v_gene: TRBV28
abundance: NA
CDR3aa: CASTQEGQISSYNEQFF

j_gene: TRBJ1-1
len: 13
v_gene: TRBV6-6
abundance: once
CDR3aa: CASSFGPGTEAFF

j_gene: TRBJ2-1
len: 16
v_gene: TRBV5-6
abundance: NA
CDR3aa: CASSLAGEGPYNEQFF

j_gene: TRBJ2-3
len: 17
v_gene: TRBV9
abundance: NA
CDR3aa: CASSAIQGPPFTDTQYF

j_gene: TRBJ1-1
len: 13
v_gene: TRBV6-6
abundance: NA
CDR3aa: CASSSQGVAEAFF

j_gene: TRBJ1-2
len: 16
v_gene: TRBV10-3
abundance: NA
CDR3aa: CAISPQLGEGVNGYTF

j_gene: TRBJ2-5
len: 15
v_gene: TRBV28
abundance: once
CDR3aa: CASSLPVGNQETQYF

j_gene: TRBJ2-1
len: 12
v_gene: TRBV10-1
abundance: few
CDR3aa: CANRGAYNEQFF

j_gene: TRBJ2-2
len: 13
v_gene: TRBV7-3
abundance: NA
CDR3aa: CASRSGSTGELFF

j_gene: TRBJ2-7
len: 17
v_gene: TRBV4-2
abundance: NA
CDR3aa: CASSQNDPSGSPYEQYF

j_gene: TRBJ1-1
len: 14
v_gene: TRBV28
abundance: NA
CDR3aa: CASSTGTGETEAFF

j_gene: TRBJ2-6
len: 16
v_gene: TRBV5-6
abundance: NA
CDR3aa: CASSQFTGTGANVLTF

j_gene: TRBJ1-3
len: 15
v_gene: TRBV6-5
abundance: NA
CDR3aa: CASSYSGGSGNTIYF

j_gene: NA
len: 14
v_gene: TRBV5-1
abundance: NA
CDR3aa: CASSLGGINYEQYF

j_gene: TRBJ2-3
len: 16
v_gene: TRBV5-1
abundance: few
CDR3aa: CASSRGTAIGADTQYF

j_gene: TRBJ2-7
len: 15
v_gene: TRBV6-1
abundance: once
CDR3aa: CASSENLGQGYEQYF

j_gene: TRBJ2-5
len: 15
v_gene: TRBV28
abundance: NA
CDR3aa: CASSQQYRGRETQYF

j_gene: TRBJ2-2
len: 16
v_gene: TRBV5-6
abundance: NA
CDR3aa: CASSYVLLGEAGELFF

j_gene: TRBJ2-1
len: 12
v_gene: TRBV10-3
abundance: NA
CDR3aa: CAIRNRENEQFF

j_gene: TRBJ2-3
len: 15
v_gene: TRBV7-9
abundance: few
CDR3aa: CASSLEQGWEDTQYF

j_gene: TRBJ2-3
len: 15
v_gene: TRBV6-5
abundance: NA
CDR3aa: CASSWAFGGTDTQYF

j_gene: TRBJ2-2
len: 14
v_gene: TRBV30
abundance: once
CDR3aa: CAWRPPGLGGELFF

j_gene: TRBJ2-7
len: 12
v_gene: TRBV7-3
abundance: NA
CDR3aa: CASSSVGGEQYF

j_gene: TRBJ2-7
len: 14
v_gene: TRBV2
abundance: NA
CDR3aa: CASSRGGFGYEQYF

j_gene: NA
len: 15
v_gene: TRBV7-9
abundance: NA
CDR3aa: CASSLMGTGDYEQYF